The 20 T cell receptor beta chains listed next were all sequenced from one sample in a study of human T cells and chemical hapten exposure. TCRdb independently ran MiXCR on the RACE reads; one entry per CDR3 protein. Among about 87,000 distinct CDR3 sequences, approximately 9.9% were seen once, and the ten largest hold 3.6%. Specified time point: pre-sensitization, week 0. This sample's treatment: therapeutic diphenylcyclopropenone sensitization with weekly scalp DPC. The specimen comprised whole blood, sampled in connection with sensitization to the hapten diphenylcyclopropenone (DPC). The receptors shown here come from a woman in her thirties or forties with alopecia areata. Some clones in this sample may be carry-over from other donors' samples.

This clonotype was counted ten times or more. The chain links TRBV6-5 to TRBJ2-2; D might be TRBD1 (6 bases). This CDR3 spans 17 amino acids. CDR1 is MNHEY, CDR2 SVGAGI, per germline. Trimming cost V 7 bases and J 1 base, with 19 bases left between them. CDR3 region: CASTRVPGAQNTGELFF. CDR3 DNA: TGTGCCAGCACAAGGGTCCCAGGGGCGCAGAACACCGGGGAGCTGTTTTTT.

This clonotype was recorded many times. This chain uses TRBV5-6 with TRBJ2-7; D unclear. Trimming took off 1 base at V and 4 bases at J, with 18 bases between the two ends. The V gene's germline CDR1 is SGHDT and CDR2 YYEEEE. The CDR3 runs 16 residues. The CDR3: CASSLLVRSSLYEQYF. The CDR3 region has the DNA TGTGCCAGCAGCTTGTTGGTAAGGTCGTCCCTTTACGAGCAGTACTTC.

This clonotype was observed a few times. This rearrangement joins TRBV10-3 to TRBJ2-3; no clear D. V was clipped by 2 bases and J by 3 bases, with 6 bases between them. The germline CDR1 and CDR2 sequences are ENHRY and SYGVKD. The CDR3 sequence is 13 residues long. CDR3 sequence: CAISEQETDTQYF. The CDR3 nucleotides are TGTGCCATCAGTGAGCAGGAGACAGATACGCAGTATTTT.

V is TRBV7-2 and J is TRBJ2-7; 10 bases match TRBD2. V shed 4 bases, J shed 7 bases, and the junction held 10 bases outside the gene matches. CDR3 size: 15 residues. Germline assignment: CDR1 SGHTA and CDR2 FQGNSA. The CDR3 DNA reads TGTGCCAGCAGCTCCCCGGTGGTTAGCGGGAGGGAGCAGTACTTC. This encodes CASSSPVVSGREQYF.

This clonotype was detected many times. In nucleotides, the CDR3 is TGTGCCAGCAGTTCCATGGACAGACCTTTGGGAAATTCACCCCTCCACTTT. It is translated as CASSSMDRPLGNSPLHF. This chain connects TRBV27 to TRBJ1-6; weak D call: TRBD1 (6 bases). The CDR3 sequence is 17 residues long. V lost 4 bases and J 7 bases, leaving 20 bases between the germline ends. Germline V gene data show CDR1 as MNHEY and CDR2 as SMNVEV (reference sequence).

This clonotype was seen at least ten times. CDR3 sequence reads: CASSLDRARLANYGYTF. CDR3 nucleotide sequence: TGTGCCAGCAGCTTAGACAGGGCCCGTTTGGCGAACTATGGCTACACCTTC. This chain connects TRBV7-2 to TRBJ1-2; perhaps TRBD1 as D (6 bases). Germline lookup yields CDR1 SGHTA and CDR2 FQGNSA. This CDR3 has 17 residues. The V end was cut by 1 base, the J end by 2 bases, with 17 bases between.

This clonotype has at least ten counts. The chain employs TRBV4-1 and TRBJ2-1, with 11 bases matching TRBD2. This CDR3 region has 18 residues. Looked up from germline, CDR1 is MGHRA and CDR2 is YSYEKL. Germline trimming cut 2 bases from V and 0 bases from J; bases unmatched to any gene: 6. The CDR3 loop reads CASSQLASGGFSYNEQFF. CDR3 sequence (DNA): TGCGCCAGCAGCCAACTTGCTAGCGGGGGGTTCTCCTACAATGAGCAGTTCTTC.

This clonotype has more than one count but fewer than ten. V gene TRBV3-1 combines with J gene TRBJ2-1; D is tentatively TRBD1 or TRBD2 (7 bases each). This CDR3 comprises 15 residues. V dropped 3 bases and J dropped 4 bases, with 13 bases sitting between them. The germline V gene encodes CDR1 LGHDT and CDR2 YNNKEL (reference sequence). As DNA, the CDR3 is TGTGCCAGCAGCCAGGCAGGGGGGGGATACAATGAGCAGTTCTTC. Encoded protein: CASSQAGGGYNEQFF.

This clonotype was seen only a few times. The CDR3 is CSARDLGANYNSPLHF. CDR3 DNA sequence: TGCAGTGCTAGAGATCTAGGGGCTAACTATAATTCACCCCTCCACTTT. V gene TRBV20-1 combines with J gene TRBJ1-6; perhaps TRBD1 as D (5 bases). From germline, CDR1 is DFQATT and CDR2 SNEGSKA (reference sequence). This CDR3 is built from 16 residues. Trimming cost V 0 bases and J 3 bases, with 12 bases left between them.

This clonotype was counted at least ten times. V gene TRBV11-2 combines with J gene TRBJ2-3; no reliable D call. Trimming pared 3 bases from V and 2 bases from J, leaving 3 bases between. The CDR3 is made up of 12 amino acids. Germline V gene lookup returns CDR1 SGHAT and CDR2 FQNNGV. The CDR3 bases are TGTGCCAGCAGCTTCAACACAGATACGCAGTATTTT. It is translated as CASSFNTDTQYF.

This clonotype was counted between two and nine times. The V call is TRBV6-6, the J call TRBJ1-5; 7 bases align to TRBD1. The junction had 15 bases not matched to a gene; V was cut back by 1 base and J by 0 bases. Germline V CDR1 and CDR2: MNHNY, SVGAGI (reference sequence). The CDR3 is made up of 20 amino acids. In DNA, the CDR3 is TGTGCCAGCAGTTACTTATTCCGGGACAGAGCAGCTTATAGCAATCAGCCCCAGCATTTT. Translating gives CASSYLFRDRAAYSNQPQHF.

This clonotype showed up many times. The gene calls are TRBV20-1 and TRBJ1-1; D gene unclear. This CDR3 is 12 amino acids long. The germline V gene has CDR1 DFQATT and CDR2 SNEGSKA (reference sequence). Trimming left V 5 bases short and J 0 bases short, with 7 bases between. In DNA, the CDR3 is TGCAGTGCTGGAGTAATGAACACTGAAGCTTTCTTT. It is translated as CSAGVMNTEAFF.

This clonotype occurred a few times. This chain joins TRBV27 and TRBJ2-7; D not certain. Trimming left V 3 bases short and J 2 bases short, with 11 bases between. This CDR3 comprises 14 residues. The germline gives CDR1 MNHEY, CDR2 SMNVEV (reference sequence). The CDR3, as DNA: TGTGCCAGCAGTTTTAGGGCAGGTCCCTACGAGCAGTACTTC. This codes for CASSFRAGPYEQYF.

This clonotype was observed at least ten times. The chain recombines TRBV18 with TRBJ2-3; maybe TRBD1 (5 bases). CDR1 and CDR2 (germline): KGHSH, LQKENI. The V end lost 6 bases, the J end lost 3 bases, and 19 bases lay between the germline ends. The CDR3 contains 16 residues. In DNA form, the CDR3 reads TGTGCCAGCTCGCCCCGGAAGGGGCTAAGAACAGATACGCAGTATTTT. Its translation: CASSPRKGLRTDTQYF.

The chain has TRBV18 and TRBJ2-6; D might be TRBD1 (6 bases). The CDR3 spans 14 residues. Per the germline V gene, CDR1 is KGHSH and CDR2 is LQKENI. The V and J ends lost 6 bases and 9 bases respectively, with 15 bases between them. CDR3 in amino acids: CASSNYRENNVLTF. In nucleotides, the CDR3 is TGTGCCAGCTCGAACTACAGGGAAAACAACGTCCTGACTTTC.

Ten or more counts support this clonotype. CDR3 in DNA: TGTGCCAGCAGCTCCTATATAGAAGCTAACTATGGCTACACCTTC. Its translation: CASSSYIEANYGYTF. This chain joins TRBV7-2 and TRBJ1-2; D unresolved. CDR3 length: 15 residues. Germline loops: CDR1 SGHTA, CDR2 FQGNSA. V was shortened by 4 bases and J by 0 bases, with 12 bases between the two germline ends.

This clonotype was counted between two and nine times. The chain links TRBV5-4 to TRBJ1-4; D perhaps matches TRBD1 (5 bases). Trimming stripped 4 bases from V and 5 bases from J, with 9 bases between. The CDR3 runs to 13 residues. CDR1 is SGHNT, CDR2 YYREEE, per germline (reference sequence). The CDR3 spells CASSPRTNEKLFF. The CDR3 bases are TGTGCCAGCAGCCCTAGGACAAATGAAAAACTGTTTTTT.

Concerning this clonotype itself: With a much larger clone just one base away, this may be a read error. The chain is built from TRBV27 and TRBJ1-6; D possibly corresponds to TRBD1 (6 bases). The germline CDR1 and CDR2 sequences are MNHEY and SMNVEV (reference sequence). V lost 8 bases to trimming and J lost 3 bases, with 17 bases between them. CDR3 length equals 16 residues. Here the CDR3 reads CASQTTGAIYNSPLHF. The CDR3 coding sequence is TGTGCCAGCCAGACCACGGGGGCTATCTATAATTCACCCCTCCACTTT.

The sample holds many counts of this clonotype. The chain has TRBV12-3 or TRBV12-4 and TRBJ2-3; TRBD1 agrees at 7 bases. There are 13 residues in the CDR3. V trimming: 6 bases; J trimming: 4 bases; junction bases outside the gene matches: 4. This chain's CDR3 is CASSRGQSDTQYF. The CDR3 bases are TGTGCCAGCAGCCGGGGACAGTCAGATACGCAGTATTTT.

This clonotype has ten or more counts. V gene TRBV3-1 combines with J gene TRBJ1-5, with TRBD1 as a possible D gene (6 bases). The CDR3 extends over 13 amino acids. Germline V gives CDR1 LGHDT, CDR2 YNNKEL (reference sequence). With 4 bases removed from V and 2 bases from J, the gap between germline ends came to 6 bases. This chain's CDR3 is CASSRQGNQPQHF. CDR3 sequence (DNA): TGTGCCAGCAGCCGACAGGGCAATCAGCCCCAGCATTTT.